One and the same sample provided the 3 T cell receptor beta chains below, sequenced in a study of CD8+CD57+ T cells in acquired aplastic anemia. Patients chosen for sequencing had shown CD8+CD57+ cell expansion by flow cytometry. Genomic DNA, the template, was used for profiling of the TCR beta VDJ and CDR3. TCRdb analysed the reads with MiXCR anew, one entry per CDR3 protein. The data contain 220,000 or so distinct CDR3 sequences, approximately 60% of them singletons. Source material: sorted CD4+, CD8+, or CD8+CD57+ T cells (not recorded which) from PBMCs. Source of these receptors: a human donor with aplastic anemia.

V and J are TRBV10-3 and TRBJ1-2; 12 nucleotides align to TRBD1. Trimming took 9 bases from V and 8 from J; bases not matched to a gene: 1. This CDR3 is 11 amino acids long. Germline CDR1 is ENHRY and CDR2 is SYGVKD. CDR3 sequence: CAMGTGGGYTF. Here the CDR3 DNA reads TGTGCCATGGGGACAGGGGGCGGCTACACCTTC.

The V gene is TRBV19, the J gene TRBJ2-7; tentative D call: TRBD1 (7 bases). V lost 5 bases to trimming and J lost 1 base, with 15 bases between them. The CDR3 length is 15 residues. Per germline, CDR1 LNHDA and CDR2 SQIVND (reference sequence). The CDR3 region is CASSPRTGGSYEQYF. The CDR3 DNA reads TGTGCCAGTAGTCCGAGGACAGGAGGGTCCTACGAGCAGTACTTC.

The chain combines TRBV4-3 with TRBJ2-1; 15 bases are a match to TRBD2. The CDR3 consists of 19 residues. Germline assignment: CDR1 LGHNA and CDR2 YSLEER. Trimming cost V 3 bases and J 2 bases; bases outside gene matches: 8. The CDR3 DNA sequence: TGCGCCAGCAGCCATGGACTAGCGGGGGGGCCCCAAACCTACAATGAGCAGTTCTTC. Translation gives CASSHGLAGGPQTYNEQFF.